Presented here are 27 T cell receptor beta chains from one specimen sequenced in a study of blood T cells in healthy people across ages (dated by TCRdb to between 2014 and 2017). Libraries came from 5' RACE. TCRdb records Illumina HiSeq 2500 as the sequencer. A second PCR of 7 to 11 cycles was performed with a sample-barcoded 5' primer and a J-beta primer mix. TCRdb itself trimmed the public reads at Q25 with fastp, ran MiXCR and retained productive beta chains. All rows with the same CDR3 protein become a single entry with the most common DNA and genes. Here the sample has 1 million to 1.2 million distinct CDR3 sequences; approximately 38% occur a single time. Around 12% of the sample goes to the ten largest clones. The specimen was blood. The receptors here all came from a man in his late teens or twenties in good health.

This clonotype was counted a few times. The chain recombines TRBV20-1 with TRBJ1-5, with 7 bases identical to TRBD1. Germline CDR1 is DFQATT and CDR2 is SNEGSKA (reference sequence). Trimming removed 1 base from V and 10 bases from J; junction bases left unmatched: 19. This CDR3 comprises 17 residues. In nucleotides, the CDR3 is TGCAGTGCTAGAGGGCAGGGGGTAGGGGCCAGTGAAATCCCCCAGCATTTT. This codes for CSARGQGVGASEIPQHF.

On this clonotype: With a much larger clone just one base away, this may be a read error. The rearrangement links TRBV18 to TRBJ2-3; D call uncertain. Germline CDR1 KGHSH, CDR2 LQKENI. The CDR3 has 13 amino acids. The CDR3 region has the DNA TGTGCCAGCGCACCACCGCGCACAGATACGCAGTATTTT. Translating it yields CASAPPRTDTQYF.

This clonotype has only a few counts. The chain joins TRBV7-2 to TRBJ1-1; tentatively, D is TRBD1 (5 bases). The CDR3 consists of 12 residues. V lost 6 bases to trimming and J lost 7 bases, with 12 bases between them. The germline CDR1 and CDR2 sequences are SGHTA and FQGNSA. The CDR3 protein is CASSRDQSEAFF. CDR3 nucleotide sequence: TGTGCCAGCAGTCGGGACCAGAGTGAAGCTTTCTTT.

The CDR3 DNA follows: TGTGCCAGCAGTTACAAACCCCGGGGCGGTGGTTCCCAGAGTGGCTACACCTTC. It yields the protein CASSYKPRGGGSQSGYTF. The V and J genes are TRBV6-5 and TRBJ1-2; D is possibly TRBD1 (5 bases). V was pared by 2 bases and J by 7 bases, with 26 bases between. CDR3 size: 18 residues. CDR1 and CDR2 from the germline V gene are MNHEY and SVGAGI.

This clonotype was found many times. The chain employs TRBV11-2 and TRBJ2-7, with 8 bases lining up with TRBD2. V was clipped by 4 bases and J by 5 bases; unmatched bases: 10. The CDR3 length is 15 residues. The germline gives CDR1 SGHAT, CDR2 FQNNGV. The CDR3: CASSSFLAGSNEQYF. The CDR3 nucleotides are TGTGCCAGCAGCTCCTTTTTAGCGGGGTCCAACGAGCAGTACTTC.

The chain links TRBV4-2 to TRBJ2-2; D gene ambiguous. V was pared by 4 bases and J by 3 bases, with 9 bases between. The V gene's germline CDR1 is LGHNA and CDR2 YNFKEQ. The CDR3 spans 14 residues. CDR3 sequence: CASSPFKHTGELFF. The CDR3 DNA reads as TGTGCCAGCAGCCCATTCAAACACACCGGGGAGCTGTTTTTT.

The chain is built from TRBV13 and TRBJ2-7; 9 bases fit TRBD1. This CDR3 has 14 amino acids. The V and J ends lost 5 bases and 7 bases, in that order; junction bases with no gene match: 9. Germline lookup yields CDR1 PRHDT and CDR2 FYEKMQ (reference sequence). CDR3 protein: CASSNRGPYNEQYF. The CDR3 DNA is TGTGCCAGCAGCAACAGGGGGCCCTACAATGAGCAGTACTTC.

This clonotype was detected only a few times. This chain joins TRBV20-1 and TRBJ1-2, with D unresolved. The V and J ends lost 6 bases and 7 bases respectively, with 15 bases between them. Germline V gives CDR1 DFQATT, CDR2 SNEGSKA (reference sequence). The CDR3 loop spans 12 amino acids. The CDR3 bases are TGCAGTGCCCTATCTAACCCAACTGGCTACACCTTC. Translated: CSALSNPTGYTF.

At least ten counts were recorded for this clonotype. V is TRBV29-1 and J is TRBJ2-1; 9 bases agree with TRBD1. Per the germline V gene, CDR1 is SQVTM and CDR2 is ANQGSEA. The J segment lost 3 bases and the V segment lost 3 bases, leaving 6 bases of the junction unmatched. The CDR3 is 15 amino acids. This chain's CDR3 is CSVDLGDRVYNEQFF. The CDR3 nucleotides are TGCAGCGTTGATTTGGGGGACAGGGTCTACAATGAGCAGTTCTTC.

This clonotype was counted once. This chain connects TRBV28 to TRBJ2-7; D is perhaps TRBD1 or TRBD2 (5 bases each). This CDR3 region has 13 residues. Germline CDR1 reads MDHEN; CDR2 reads SYDVKM. Trimming took off 3 bases at V and 3 bases at J, with 9 bases between the two ends. CDR3 protein: CASSFKRGYEQYF. CDR3 in DNA: TGTGCCAGCAGTTTTAAGAGGGGCTACGAGCAGTACTTC.

This clonotype was found a few times. The J gene is TRBJ2-1, the V gene TRBV19; 10 bases align to TRBD2. The CDR3 contains 13 residues. The trim removed 5 bases at V and 12 bases at J, leaving 7 bases unmatched. CDR1 is LNHDA, CDR2 SQIVND, per germline (reference sequence). CDR3 in amino acids: CASSFSGGAGQFF. Written as DNA, the CDR3 is TGTGCCAGTAGTTTCAGCGGGGGGGCGGGGCAGTTCTTC.

This clonotype occurred many times. CDR3 amino acids: CASSLSKQSGTEAFF. The CDR3 DNA reads as TGTGCCAGCAGTTTATCCAAACAGAGTGGGACTGAAGCTTTCTTT. This chain connects TRBV27 to TRBJ1-1; D is ambiguous. CDR3 length: 15 amino acids. Germline V lookup: CDR1 MNHEY, CDR2 SMNVEV (reference sequence). The germline V and J ends were trimmed by 0 bases and 5 bases, with 13 bases remaining between them.

This chain links TRBV5-1 with TRBJ1-4, with D possibly TRBD1 on 6 matching bases. CDR3 length: 14 residues. V lost 4 bases and J lost 8, with 15 bases in between. From germline, CDR1 is SGHRS and CDR2 YFSETQ. CDR3 nucleotide sequence: TGCGCCAGCAGCCGAGGGGGGGTGGAGGAAAAACTGTTTTTT. It codes for CASSRGGVEEKLFF.

This chain uses TRBV20-1 with TRBJ1-2, with TRBD1 matching over 7 bases. CDR3 length: 14 residues. The germline CDR1 and CDR2 sequences are DFQATT and SNEGSKA (reference sequence). The V segment lost 0 bases and the J segment 1 base; nucleotides outside the gene matches: 2. The CDR3: CSARDTGDNYGYTF. CDR3 nucleotides: TGCAGTGCTAGAGATACAGGGGATAACTATGGCTACACCTTC.

This chain uses TRBV11-2 with TRBJ2-1, with D maybe TRBD2 (6 bases). This CDR3 is built from 16 residues. Trimming took off 1 base at V and 6 bases at J, with 16 bases between the two ends. Germline CDR1 SGHAT, CDR2 FQNNGV. CDR3 DNA: TGTGCCAGCAGCTTAGGTTTGGGGGGTTGGGCCAATGAGCAGTTCTTC. Encoded protein: CASSLGLGGWANEQFF.

This clonotype was picked up many times. The V gene is TRBV20-1, the J gene TRBJ2-3; D is unresolved. The CDR3 covers 11 residues. Germline CDR1 is DFQATT and CDR2 is SNEGSKA (reference sequence). Trimming pared 6 bases from V and 1 base from J, leaving 5 bases between. The CDR3 reads CSAPRTDTQYF. The CDR3 DNA is TGCAGTGCCCCCCGCACAGATACGCAGTATTTT.

The chain employs TRBV25-1 and TRBJ1-1; D may be TRBD1 (5 bases). There are 13 residues in the CDR3. The V gene lost 4 bases and the J gene lost 4 bases, with 10 bases spanning the gap. The germline V gene has CDR1 MGHDK and CDR2 SYGVNS. The CDR3 is CASSVRGITEAFF. DNA of the CDR3: TGTGCCAGCAGTGTTCGGGGGATCACTGAAGCTTTCTTT.

The chain recombines TRBV4-1 with TRBJ2-2; TRBD1 is a possible D gene (6 bases). The germline V gene encodes CDR1 MGHRA and CDR2 YSYEKL. Trimming stripped 1 base from V and 0 bases from J, with 18 bases between. The CDR3 is 19 amino acids. The CDR3 DNA reads as TGCGCCAGCAGCCAAGTGAGGTTGTTATGGACAGCGAACACCGGGGAGCTGTTTTTT. It yields the protein CASSQVRLLWTANTGELFF.

This clonotype was observed a few times. This sequence joins TRBV4-2 and TRBJ1-2; D might be TRBD1 (6 bases). Looked up from germline, CDR1 is LGHNA and CDR2 is YNFKEQ. Trimming left V 1 base short and J 0 bases short, with 12 bases between. The CDR3 is 16 amino acids. CDR3 DNA: TGTGCCAGCAGCCAAGCCCGGGACAAGACTAACTATGGCTACACCTTC. As protein: CASSQARDKTNYGYTF.

This clonotype was observed a few times. This chain uses TRBV20-1 with TRBJ1-5; D not resolved. The CDR3 runs 14 residues. V was cut by 1 base and J by 0 bases, with 7 bases left in between. CDR1 DFQATT and CDR2 SNEGSKA come from the germline V gene (reference sequence). The CDR3 DNA reads as TGCAGTGCTAGAGGTCCTATTAGCAATCAGCCCCAGCATTTT. It encodes CSARGPISNQPQHF.

The rearrangement uses TRBV20-1 and TRBJ2-7; possible D gene TRBD1, 6 bases. Germline V lookup: CDR1 DFQATT, CDR2 SNEGSKA (reference sequence). This CDR3 has 13 amino acids. Trimming removed 6 bases from V and 3 bases from J, with 15 bases in between. DNA of the CDR3: TGCAGTGCGAGTATGGGGGCGAGCTACGAGCAGTACTTC. It is translated as CSASMGASYEQYF.

This clonotype was recorded at least ten times. The chain joins TRBV4-1 to TRBJ1-1; a possible D gene is TRBD1 (6 bases). Trimming stripped 8 bases from V and 2 bases from J, with 18 bases between. CDR1 is MGHRA and CDR2 is YSYEKL in the germline V gene. The CDR3 is 15 amino acids. The chain's CDR3 is CASGTPTGHNTEAFF. The CDR3 bases are TGCGCCAGCGGGACCCCGACAGGTCATAACACTGAAGCTTTCTTT.

The chain carries TRBV29-1 and TRBJ1-2; D is unresolved. The V gene lost 5 bases and the J gene lost 8 bases, with 15 bases spanning the gap. The CDR3 length is 12 residues. Germline V gene sequence: CDR1 SQVTM, CDR2 ANQGSEA. CDR3 sequence (DNA): TGCAGCGTTAAGTTTTCCGTCGACGGCTACACCTTC. Protein sequence: CSVKFSVDGYTF. The variable domain in full, completed from reference TRBV29-1 and TRBJ1-2, reads SAVISQKPSRDICQRGTSLTIQCQVDSQVTMMFWYRQQPGQSLTLIATANQGSEATYESGFVIDKFPISRPNLTFSTLTVSNMSPEDSSIYLCSVKFSVDGYTFGSGTRLTVV.

The chain joins TRBV12-3 or TRBV12-4 to TRBJ2-7; D uncertain. CDR3 length: 15 amino acids. V dropped 0 bases and J dropped 0 bases, with 9 bases sitting between them. CDR3 coding DNA: TGTGCCAGCAGTTTAGCGGGCTTTTCCTCCTACGAGCAGTACTTC. Its protein product is CASSLAGFSSYEQYF.

The rearrangement links TRBV10-3 to TRBJ2-2; no clear D. The CDR3 consists of 13 residues. The germline CDR1 and CDR2 sequences are ENHRY and SYGVKD. V was pared by 0 bases and J by 4 bases, with 3 bases between. The CDR3 DNA reads TGTGCCATCAGTGAGTCGGGCACCGGGGAGCTGTTTTTT. It codes for CAISESGTGELFF.

This clonotype has only a few counts. This may be a read error: a much more frequent sequence differs by one nucleotide. The V gene is TRBV10-3, the J gene TRBJ2-5; TRBD1 aligns across 7 bases. CDR1 is ENHRY and CDR2 is SYGVKD in the germline V gene. Germline trimming cut 8 bases from V and 11 bases from J; bases unmatched to any gene: 17. CDR3 length equals 14 residues. CDR3 sequence reads: CAISKQGMRDEQYF. Here the CDR3 DNA reads TGTGCCATCTCCAAACAGGGGATGAGAGATGAGCAGTACTTC.

This clonotype has just one count. The rearrangement uses TRBV20-1 and TRBJ2-1; 11 bases map to TRBD2. The V segment lost 2 bases and the J segment 0 bases; nucleotides outside the gene matches: 9. Germline V gene data show CDR1 as DFQATT and CDR2 as SNEGSKA (reference sequence). The CDR3 has 18 amino acids. The CDR3 DNA reads as TGCAGTGCTAGACCGGGACTAGCGGCCCCGAGCTCCTACAATGAGCAGTTCTTC. Translation: CSARPGLAAPSSYNEQFF.